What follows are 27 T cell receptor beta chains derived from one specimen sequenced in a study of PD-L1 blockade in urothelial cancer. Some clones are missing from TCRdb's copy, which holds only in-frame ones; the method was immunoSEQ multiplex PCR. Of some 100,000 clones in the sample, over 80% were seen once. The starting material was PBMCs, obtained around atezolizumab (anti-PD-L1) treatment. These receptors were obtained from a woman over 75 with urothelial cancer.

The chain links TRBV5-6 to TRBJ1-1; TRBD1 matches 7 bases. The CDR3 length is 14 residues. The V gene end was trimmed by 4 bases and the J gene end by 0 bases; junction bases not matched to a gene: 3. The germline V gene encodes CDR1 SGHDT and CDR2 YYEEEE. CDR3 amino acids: CASSRQGVNTEAFF. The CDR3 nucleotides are TGTGCCAGCAGCCGCCAGGGGGTGAACACTGAAGCTTTCTTT. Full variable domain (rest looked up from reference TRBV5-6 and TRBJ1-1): DAGVTQSPTHLIKTRGQQVTLRCSPKSGHDTVSWYQQALGQGPQFIFQYYEEEERQRGNFPDRFSGHQFPNYSSELNVNALLLGDSALYLCASSRQGVNTEAFFGQGTRLTVV.

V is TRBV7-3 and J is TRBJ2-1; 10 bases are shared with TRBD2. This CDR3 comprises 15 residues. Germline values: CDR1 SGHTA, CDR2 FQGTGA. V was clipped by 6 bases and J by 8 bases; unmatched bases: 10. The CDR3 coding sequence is TGTGCCAGCAGTCCCAAGGGACTAGCGTTTGATGAGCAGTTCTTC. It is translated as CASSPKGLAFDEQFF.

CDR3 sequence (DNA): TGTGCCAGCAGCCAAGACAGGGCGATAAACACCGGGGAGCTGTTTTTT. It codes for CASSQDRAINTGELFF. The chain joins TRBV2 to TRBJ2-2, with TRBD1 matching over 7 bases. The CDR3 loop spans 16 amino acids. The J segment lost 2 bases and the V segment lost 6 bases, leaving 9 bases of the junction unmatched. Germline lookup yields CDR1 SNHLY and CDR2 FYNNEI.

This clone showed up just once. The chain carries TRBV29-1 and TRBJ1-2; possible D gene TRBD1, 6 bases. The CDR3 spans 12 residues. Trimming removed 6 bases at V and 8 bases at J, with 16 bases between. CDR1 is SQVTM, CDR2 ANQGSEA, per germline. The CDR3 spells CSVGGPQGGYTF. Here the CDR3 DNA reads TGCAGCGTCGGCGGGCCCCAGGGGGGCTACACCTTC.

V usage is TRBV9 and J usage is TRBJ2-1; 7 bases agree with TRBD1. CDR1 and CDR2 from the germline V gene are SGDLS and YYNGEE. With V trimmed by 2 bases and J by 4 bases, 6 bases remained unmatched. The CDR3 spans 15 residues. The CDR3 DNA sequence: TGTGCCAGCAGCGTGGCCGGACAGGAGTACAATGAGCAGTTCTTC. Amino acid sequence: CASSVAGQEYNEQFF.

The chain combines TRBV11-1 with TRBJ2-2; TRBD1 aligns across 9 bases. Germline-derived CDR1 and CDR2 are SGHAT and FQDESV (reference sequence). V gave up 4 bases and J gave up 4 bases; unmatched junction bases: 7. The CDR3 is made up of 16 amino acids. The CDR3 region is CASSYAGQGITGELFF. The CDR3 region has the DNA TGTGCCAGCAGCTATGCGGGACAGGGTATCACCGGGGAGCTGTTTTTT.

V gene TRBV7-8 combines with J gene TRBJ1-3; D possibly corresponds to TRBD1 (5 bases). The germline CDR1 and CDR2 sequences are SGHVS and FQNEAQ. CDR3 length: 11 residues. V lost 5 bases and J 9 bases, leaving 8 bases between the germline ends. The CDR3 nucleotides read TGTGCCAGCAGCCACGGGGGCACCATATATTTT. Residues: CASSHGGTIYF.

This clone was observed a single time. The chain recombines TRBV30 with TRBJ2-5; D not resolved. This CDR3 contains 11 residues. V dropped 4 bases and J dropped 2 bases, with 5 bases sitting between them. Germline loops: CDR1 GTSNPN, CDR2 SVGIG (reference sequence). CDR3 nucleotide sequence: TGTGCCTGGACAGGACAAGAGACCCAGTACTTC. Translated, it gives CAWTGQETQYF.

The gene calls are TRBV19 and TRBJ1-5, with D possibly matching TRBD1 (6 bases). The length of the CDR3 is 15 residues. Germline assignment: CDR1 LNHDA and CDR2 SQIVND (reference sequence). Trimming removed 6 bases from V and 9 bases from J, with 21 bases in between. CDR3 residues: CASRTHMGAIGPQHF. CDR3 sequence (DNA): TGTGCCAGTAGGACCCACATGGGGGCAATTGGGCCCCAGCATTTT.

CDR3 bases: TGTGCCAGCAGTGAAGATGGGACAGGGCCGTCCTCTGGAAACACCATATATTTT. Its protein product is CASSEDGTGPSSGNTIYF. This chain uses TRBV6-1 with TRBJ1-3, with 9 bases aligning to TRBD1. The germline V gene encodes CDR1 MNHNS and CDR2 SASEGT. V dropped 1 base and J dropped 0; count of bases not matched to a gene: 7. This CDR3 is built from 18 residues.

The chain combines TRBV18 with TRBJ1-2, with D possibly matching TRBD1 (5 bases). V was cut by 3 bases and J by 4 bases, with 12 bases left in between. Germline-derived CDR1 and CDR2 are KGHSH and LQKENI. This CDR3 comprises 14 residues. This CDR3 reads CASSPRQGGYGYTF. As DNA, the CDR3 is TGTGCCAGCTCACCTCGGCAGGGAGGCTATGGCTACACCTTC.

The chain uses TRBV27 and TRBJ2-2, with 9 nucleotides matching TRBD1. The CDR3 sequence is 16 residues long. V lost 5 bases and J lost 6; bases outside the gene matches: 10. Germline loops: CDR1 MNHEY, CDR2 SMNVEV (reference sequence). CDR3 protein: CASSTKGQGRAGELFF. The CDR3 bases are TGTGCCAGCAGTACTAAGGGACAGGGTAGGGCCGGGGAGCTGTTTTTT.

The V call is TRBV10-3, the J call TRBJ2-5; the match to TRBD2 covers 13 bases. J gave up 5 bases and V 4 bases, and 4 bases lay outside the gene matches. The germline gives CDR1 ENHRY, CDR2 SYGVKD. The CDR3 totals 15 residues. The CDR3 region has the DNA TGTGCCATCAGTGGGACTAGCGGGAGTCGGGAGACCCAGTACTTC. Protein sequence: CAISGTSGSRETQYF.

The CDR3: CSVGDRGNGIQYF. DNA of the CDR3: TGCAGCGTTGGGGACAGGGGGAACGGCATTCAGTACTTC. The rearrangement links TRBV29-1 to TRBJ2-4; 11 nucleotides line up with TRBD1. There are 13 residues in the CDR3. The V gene end was trimmed by 4 bases and the J gene end by 9 bases; junction bases not matched to a gene: 5. Germline values: CDR1 SQVTM, CDR2 ANQGSEA.

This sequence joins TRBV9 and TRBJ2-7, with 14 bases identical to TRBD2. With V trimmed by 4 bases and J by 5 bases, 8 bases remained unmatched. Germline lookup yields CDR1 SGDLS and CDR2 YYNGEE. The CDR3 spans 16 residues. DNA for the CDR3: TGTGCCAGCAGCCCCGGACTAGCGGGAGGTCACCACGAGCAGTACTTC. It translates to CASSPGLAGGHHEQYF.

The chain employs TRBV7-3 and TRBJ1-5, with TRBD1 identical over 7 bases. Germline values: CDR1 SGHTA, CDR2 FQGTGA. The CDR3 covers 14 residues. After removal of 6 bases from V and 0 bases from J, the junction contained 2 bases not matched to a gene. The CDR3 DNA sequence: TGTGCCAGCAGTCGACAGGGTAGCAATCAGCCCCAGCATTTT. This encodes CASSRQGSNQPQHF. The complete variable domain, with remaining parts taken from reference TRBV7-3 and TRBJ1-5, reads GAGVSQTPSNKVTEKGKYVELRCDPISGHTALYWYRQSLGQGPEFLIYFQGTGAADDSGLPNDRFFAVRPEGSVSTLKIQRTERGDSAVYLCASSRQGSNQPQHFGDGTRLSIL.

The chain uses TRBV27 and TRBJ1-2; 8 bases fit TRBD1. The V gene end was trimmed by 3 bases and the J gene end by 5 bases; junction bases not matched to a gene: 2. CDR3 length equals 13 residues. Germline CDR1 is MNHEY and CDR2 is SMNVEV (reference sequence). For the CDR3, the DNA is TGTGCCAGCAGTTTTAACAGGGGGTATGGCTACACCTTC. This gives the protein CASSFNRGYGYTF.

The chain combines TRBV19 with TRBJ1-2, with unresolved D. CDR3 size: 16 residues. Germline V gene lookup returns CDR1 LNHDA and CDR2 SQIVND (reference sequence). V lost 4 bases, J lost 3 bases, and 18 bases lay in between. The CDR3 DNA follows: TGTGCCAGTAGTAGTGGTCCTGGAGCTATCGACTATGGCTACACCTTC. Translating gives CASSSGPGAIDYGYTF.

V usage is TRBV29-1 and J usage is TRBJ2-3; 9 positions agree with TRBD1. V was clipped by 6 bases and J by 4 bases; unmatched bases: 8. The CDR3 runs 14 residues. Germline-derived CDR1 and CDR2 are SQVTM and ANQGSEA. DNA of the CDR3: TGCAGCGTCGAGGGGGACAGGGCACCAGATACGCAGTATTTT. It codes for CSVEGDRAPDTQYF.

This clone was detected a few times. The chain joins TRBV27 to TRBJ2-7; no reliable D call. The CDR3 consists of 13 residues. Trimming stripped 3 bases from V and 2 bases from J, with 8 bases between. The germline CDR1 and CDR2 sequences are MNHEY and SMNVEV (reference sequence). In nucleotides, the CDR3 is TGTGCCAGCAGTTTGCGAGCTCCCTACGAGCAGTACTTC. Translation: CASSLRAPYEQYF.

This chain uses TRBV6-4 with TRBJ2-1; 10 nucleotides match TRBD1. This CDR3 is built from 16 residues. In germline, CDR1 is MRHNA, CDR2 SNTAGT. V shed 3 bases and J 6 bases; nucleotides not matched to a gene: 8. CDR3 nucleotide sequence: TGTGCCAGCAGTGAGGGACAGGGGTTTTTGAGCAATGAGCAGTTCTTC. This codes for CASSEGQGFLSNEQFF.

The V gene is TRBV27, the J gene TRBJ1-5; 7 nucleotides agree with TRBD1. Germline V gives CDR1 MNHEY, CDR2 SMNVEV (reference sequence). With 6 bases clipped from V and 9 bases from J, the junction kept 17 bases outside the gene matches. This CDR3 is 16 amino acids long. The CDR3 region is CASSLMGNRGGWPQHF. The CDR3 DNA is TGTGCCAGCAGCCTCATGGGTAACAGGGGTGGGTGGCCCCAGCATTTT.

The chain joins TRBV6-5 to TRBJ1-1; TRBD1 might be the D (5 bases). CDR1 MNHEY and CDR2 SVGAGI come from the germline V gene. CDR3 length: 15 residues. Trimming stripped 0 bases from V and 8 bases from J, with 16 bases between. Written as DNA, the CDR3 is TGTGCCAGCAGTTACTCGGGCGGACATTCTGAGGAAGCTTTCTTT. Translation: CASSYSGGHSEEAFF.

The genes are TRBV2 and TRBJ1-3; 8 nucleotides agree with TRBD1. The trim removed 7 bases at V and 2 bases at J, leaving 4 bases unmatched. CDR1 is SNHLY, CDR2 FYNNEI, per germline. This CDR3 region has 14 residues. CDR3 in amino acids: CASIIQGAGNTIYF. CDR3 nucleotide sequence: TGTGCCAGCATTATACAGGGGGCTGGAAACACCATATATTTT.

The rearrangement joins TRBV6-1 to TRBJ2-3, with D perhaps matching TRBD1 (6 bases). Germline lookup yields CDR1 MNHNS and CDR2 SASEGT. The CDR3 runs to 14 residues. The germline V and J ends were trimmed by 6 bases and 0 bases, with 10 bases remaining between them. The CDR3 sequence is CASSEQGSTDTQYF. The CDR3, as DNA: TGTGCCAGCAGCGAACAGGGAAGCACAGATACGCAGTATTTT.

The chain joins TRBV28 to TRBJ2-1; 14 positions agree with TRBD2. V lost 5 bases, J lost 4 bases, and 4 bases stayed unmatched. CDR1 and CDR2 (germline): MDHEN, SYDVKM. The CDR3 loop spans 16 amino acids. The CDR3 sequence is CASSGTSGRGYNEQFF. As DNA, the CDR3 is TGTGCCAGCAGTGGGACTAGCGGGAGAGGATACAATGAGCAGTTCTTC. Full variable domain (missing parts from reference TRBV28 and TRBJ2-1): DVKVTQSSRYLVKRTGEKVFLECVQDMDHENMFWYRQDPGLGLRLIYFSYDVKMKEKGDIPEGYSVSREKKERFSLILESASTNQTSMYLCASSGTSGRGYNEQFFGPGTRLTVL.

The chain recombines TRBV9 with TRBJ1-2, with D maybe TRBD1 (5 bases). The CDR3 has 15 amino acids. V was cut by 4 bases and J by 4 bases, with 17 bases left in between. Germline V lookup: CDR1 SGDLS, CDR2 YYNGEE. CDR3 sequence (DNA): TGTGCCAGCAGCCCCCCCGGCAGGGCACTCTATGGCTACACCTTC. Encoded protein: CASSPPGRALYGYTF. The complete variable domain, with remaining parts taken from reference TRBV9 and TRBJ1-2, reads DSGVTQTPKHLITATGQRVTLRCSPRSGDLSVYWYQQSLDQGLQFLIQYYNGEERAKGNILERFSAQQFPDLHSELNLSSLELGDSALYFCASSPPGRALYGYTFGSGTRLTVV.